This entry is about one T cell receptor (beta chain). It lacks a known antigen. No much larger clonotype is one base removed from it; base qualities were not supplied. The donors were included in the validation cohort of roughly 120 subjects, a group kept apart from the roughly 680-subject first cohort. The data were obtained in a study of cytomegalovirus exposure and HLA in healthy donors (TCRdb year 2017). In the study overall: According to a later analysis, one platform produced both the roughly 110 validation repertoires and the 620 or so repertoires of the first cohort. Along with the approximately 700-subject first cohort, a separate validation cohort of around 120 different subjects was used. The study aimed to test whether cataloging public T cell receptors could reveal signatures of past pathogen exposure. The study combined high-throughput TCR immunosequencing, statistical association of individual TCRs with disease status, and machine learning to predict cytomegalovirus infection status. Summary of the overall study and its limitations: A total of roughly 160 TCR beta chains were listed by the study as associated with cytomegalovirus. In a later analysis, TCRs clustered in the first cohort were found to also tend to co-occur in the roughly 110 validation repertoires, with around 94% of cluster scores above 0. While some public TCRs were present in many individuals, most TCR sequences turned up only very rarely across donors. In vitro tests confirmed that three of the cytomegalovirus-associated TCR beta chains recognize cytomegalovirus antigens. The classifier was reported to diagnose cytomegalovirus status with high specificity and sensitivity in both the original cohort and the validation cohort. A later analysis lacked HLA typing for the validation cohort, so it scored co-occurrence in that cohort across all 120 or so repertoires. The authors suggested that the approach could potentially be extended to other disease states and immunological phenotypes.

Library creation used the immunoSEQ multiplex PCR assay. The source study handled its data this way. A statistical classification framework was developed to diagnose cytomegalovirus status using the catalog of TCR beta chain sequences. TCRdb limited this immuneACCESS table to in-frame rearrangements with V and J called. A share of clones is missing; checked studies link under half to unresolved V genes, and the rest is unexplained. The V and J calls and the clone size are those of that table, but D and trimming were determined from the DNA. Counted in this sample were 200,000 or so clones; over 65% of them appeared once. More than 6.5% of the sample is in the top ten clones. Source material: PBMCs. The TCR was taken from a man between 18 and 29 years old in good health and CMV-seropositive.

At the DNA level, the sequence is TGTGCCAGCAGCCCTGGGGGGGGACAGGGGATAATGGGTTCTGGAAACACCATATATTTT. Translated, this gives CASSPGGGQGIMGSGNTIYF. Recombination connected TRBV11-3 to TRBJ1-3; 10 bases in between match TRBD1. Trimming leaves V shorter by 5 bases and J shorter by 1 base, with the junction holding 17 bases beyond the gene matches. The CDR3, from cysteine to phenylalanine, totals 20 residues. Only the CDR3 DNA is retained, 60 bases long and in frame from the first base. The germline V gene provides CDR1 SGHNT and CDR2 YENEEA.